Listed below are T cell receptor beta chains from one sample, sequenced in a study of CD8+ T cells in alopecia areata. Assay used: immunoSEQ multiplex PCR; TCRdb lists only in-frame clones, some missing. This sample has 110,000 to 150,000 clones, with around 50% found just once. The starting material was CD4+ T cells sorted from blood, obtained at week 0. The receptors were sampled from a human donor with alopecia areata. Each CDR3 is given with its conserved first and last residue. D genes are given only for firm matches. Size is stated for part of the rows, as once, few or many counts, or as a class when the clone is expanded.

CDR3: CASSYGTVHVDIQYF
DNA: TGTGCCAGCAGTTACGGGACAGTCCATGTGGACATTCAGTACTTC
V: TRBV6-6
J: TRBJ2-4
D: TRBD1
size: -

CDR3: CASSLDQGNTEAFF
DNA: TGTGCCAGCAGCTTGGATCAGGGGAACACTGAAGCTTTCTTT
V: TRBV5-6
J: TRBJ1-1
D: -
size: -

CDR3: CASSEYEAGDQPQHF
DNA: TGTGCCAGCAGTGAATATGAGGCGGGGGACCAGCCCCAGCATTTT
V: TRBV25-1
J: TRBJ1-5
D: -
size: once

CDR3: CASSPTGQDSPLHF
DNA: TGTGCCAGCAGCCCGACAGGGCAGGATTCACCCCTCCACTTT
V: TRBV4-2
J: TRBJ1-6
D: TRBD1
size: few

CDR3: CASRVTANGEAFF
DNA: TGTGCCAGCAGGGTGACGGCGAACGGTGAAGCTTTCTTT
V: TRBV2
J: TRBJ1-1
D: -
size: -

CDR3: CASSPDLAQPQHF
DNA: TGTGCCAGCTCACCGGACCTGGCTCAGCCCCAGCATTTT
V: TRBV18
J: TRBJ1-5
D: -
size: few

CDR3: CASKRQGDNQPQHF
DNA: TGTGCCAGCAAACGGCAGGGTGACAATCAGCCCCAGCATTTT
V: TRBV19
J: TRBJ1-5
D: -
size: -

CDR3: CSVTQTGGAEAFF
DNA: TGCAGCGTTACCCAGACAGGGGGAGCTGAAGCTTTCTTT
V: TRBV29-1
J: TRBJ1-1
D: TRBD1
size: -

CDR3: CSVDRRIPGTEAFF
DNA: TGCAGCGTTGACCGTCGGATCCCCGGCACTGAAGCTTTCTTT
V: TRBV29-1
J: TRBJ1-1
D: -
size: -

CDR3: CASSSPGLGLYEQYF
DNA: TGCGCCAGCAGTTCTCCGGGACTAGGGCTCTACGAGCAGTACTTC
V: TRBV5-1
J: TRBJ2-7
D: TRBD2
size: -

CDR3: CASTLERGSGYTF
DNA: TGTGCCAGTACCCTGGAGAGGGGATCCGGCTACACCTTC
V: TRBV19
J: TRBJ1-2
D: -
size: few

CDR3: CASSASRLVLGAQYF
DNA: TGTGCCAGCAGCGCAAGCCGGCTAGTCTTGGGGGCCCAGTACTTC
V: TRBV7-2
J: TRBJ2-5
D: -
size: -

CDR3: CSVERTGNGYTF
DNA: TGCAGCGTTGAAAGGACAGGGAACGGCTACACCTTC
V: TRBV29-1
J: TRBJ1-2
D: TRBD1
size: -

CDR3: CASSLRRGWNSPLHF
DNA: TGTGCCAGCAGCTTGAGGAGGGGGTGGAATTCACCCCTCCACTTT
V: TRBV5-6
J: TRBJ1-6
D: -
size: -

CDR3: CASSYSTRAASNEQFF
DNA: TGTGCCAGCAGTTACTCGACCCGGGCGGCGTCAAATGAGCAGTTCTTC
V: TRBV6-5
J: TRBJ2-1
D: -
size: -

CDR3: CASSRQTGNSPLHF
DNA: TGTGCCAGCAGCAGACAGACAGGAAATTCACCCCTCCACTTT
V: TRBV7-8
J: TRBJ1-6
D: -
size: -

CDR3: CASSQVGWDSDYGYTF
DNA: TGCGCCAGCAGCCAAGTCGGCTGGGACAGCGACTATGGCTACACCTTC
V: TRBV4-3
J: TRBJ1-2
D: TRBD1
size: few

CDR3: CAWSVLGGTYEQYF
DNA: TGTGCCTGGAGTGTACTCGGGGGCACCTACGAGCAGTACTTC
V: TRBV30
J: TRBJ2-7
D: -
size: -

CDR3: CSAELAGGSETQYF
DNA: TGCAGCGCCGAACTAGCGGGGGGCTCAGAGACCCAGTACTTC
V: TRBV29-1
J: TRBJ2-5
D: TRBD2
size: few